This T cell receptor beta chain was found in a study of T cells in Graves' hyperthyroidism and ophthalmopathy. The CDR3 has 14 residues. Looked up from germline, CDR1 is MNHNS and CDR2 is SASEGT. Germline trimming cut 6 bases from V and 5 bases from J; bases unmatched to any gene: 3. Amplified TCR beta CDR3 regions came from RNA transcripts. The HTBI primer set served for first-round RT-PCR of the TCR CDR3. In TCRdb, the multiplex PCR reads were re-called with MiXCR into one record per CDR3 protein. The table records about 290,000 distinct CDR3 sequences, roughly 15% of them present only once. The chain employs TRBV6-1 and TRBJ1-5, with TRBD1 identical over 11 bases. This clonotype was sampled from a man younger than 40 with Graves' hyperthyroidism. Sequenced input: blood. This CDR3 reads CASRGQGGYQPQHF. The CDR3 DNA sequence: TGTGCCAGCAGGGGACAGGGGGGGTATCAGCCCCAGCATTTT.